Following are 21 T cell receptor beta chains from one sample sequenced in a study of Ad26.COV2.S vaccination and SARS-CoV-2 variants. Generated by immunoSEQ multiplex PCR, the TCRdb table keeps only in-frame clones and is missing some. The table has more than 150,000 clones, approximately 90% seen once. Sequences were derived from peripheral blood, sampled after recovery from COVID-19. The receptors come from a human donor who had recovered from COVID-19.

V gene TRBV3-1 (or the pseudogene TRBV3-2) combines with J gene TRBJ2-1; a possible D gene is TRBD2 (5 bases). The germline V gene has CDR1 LGHDT and CDR2 YNNKEL (reference sequence). The ends were cut back, 2 bases at V and 9 bases at J, with 11 bases in the middle. The CDR3 covers 13 residues. The CDR3 is CASSQHGLGEQFF. In nucleotides, the CDR3 is TGTGCCAGCAGCCAACATGGACTTGGTGAGCAGTTCTTC.

The genes are TRBV5-1 and TRBJ1-6; D call uncertain. V lost 0 bases and J 9 bases, leaving 10 bases between the germline ends. The CDR3 contains 14 residues. CDR1 and CDR2 (germline): SGHRS, YFSETQ. This CDR3 is CASSLGTVASPLHF. CDR3 DNA sequence: TGCGCCAGCAGCTTGGGGACTGTCGCTTCACCCCTCCACTTT.

The CDR3 here is CASSPSVGTKNIQYF. The CDR3 DNA sequence: TGTGCCAGCTCACCTTCTGTGGGGACCAAAAACATTCAGTACTTC. J is TRBJ2-4 and V is TRBV18; D not resolved. The germline V and J ends were trimmed by 3 bases and 2 bases, with 11 bases remaining between them. The CDR3 contains 15 residues. From germline, CDR1 is KGHSH and CDR2 LQKENI.

V is TRBV5-1 and J is TRBJ2-1; 9 nucleotides line up with TRBD1. The length of the CDR3 is 14 residues. J gave up 6 bases and V 4 bases, and 5 bases lay outside the gene matches. CDR1 and CDR2 from the germline V gene are SGHRS and YFSETQ. Written as DNA, the CDR3 is TGCGCCAGCAGCCTTGGACAGGGGTTCAATGAGCAGTTCTTC. Protein sequence: CASSLGQGFNEQFF. The whole variable domain, remainder taken from reference TRBV5-1 and TRBJ2-1, is KAGVTQTPRYLIKTRGQQVTLSCSPISGHRSVSWYQQTPGQGLQFLFEYFSETQRNKGNFPGRFSGRQFSNSRSEMNVSTLELGDSALYLCASSLGQGFNEQFFGPGTRLTVL.

The V gene is TRBV10-3, the J gene TRBJ1-2; unclear D gene. Germline V gene lookup returns CDR1 ENHRY and CDR2 SYGVKD. Trimming took off 6 bases at V and 10 bases at J, with 9 bases between the two ends. The CDR3 consists of 10 residues. DNA for the CDR3: TGTGCCATCAGAAGAGAAGTCTACACCTTC. Its translation: CAIRREVYTF.

The V call is TRBV9, the J call TRBJ2-3; tentative D call: TRBD2 (5 bases). Trimming stripped 6 bases from V and 0 bases from J, with 14 bases between. Germline CDR1 and CDR2: SGDLS and YYNGEE. The CDR3 sequence is 15 residues long. The CDR3, as DNA: TGTGCCAGCACCGAAACCGGGATGAGCACAGATACGCAGTATTTT. It yields the protein CASTETGMSTDTQYF.

The chain uses TRBV5-5 and TRBJ2-3; perhaps TRBD2 as D (6 bases). The CDR3 runs to 16 residues. With 4 bases removed from V and 0 bases from J, the gap between germline ends came to 15 bases. Germline CDR1 reads SGHKS; CDR2 reads YYEKEE (reference sequence). The CDR3 nucleotides read TGTGCCAGCAGCGCTAGTTGGGGAGGTAGCACAGATACGCAGTATTTT. This codes for CASSASWGGSTDTQYF.

The gene calls are TRBV7-9 and TRBJ1-2; 10 bases are a match to TRBD1. Germline V CDR1 and CDR2: SEHNR, FQNEAQ (reference sequence). The CDR3 sequence is 14 residues long. Trimming removed 4 bases from V and 2 bases from J; junction bases left unmatched: 1. CDR3 nucleotide sequence: TGTGCCAGCAGCTCGGGACAGGGGAACTATGGCTACACCTTC. The encoded protein is CASSSGQGNYGYTF. The complete variable domain, with remaining parts taken from reference TRBV7-9 and TRBJ1-2, reads DTGVSQNPRHKITKRGQNVTFRCDPISEHNRLYWYRQTLGQGPEFLTYFQNEAQLEKSRLLSDRFSAERPKGSFSTLEIQRTEQGDSAMYLCASSSGQGNYGYTFGSGTRLTVV.

The rearrangement uses TRBV19 and TRBJ2-1; 12 bases line up with TRBD2. The CDR3 sequence is 16 residues long. Germline CDR1 is LNHDA and CDR2 is SQIVND (reference sequence). With V trimmed by 8 bases and J by 0 bases, 5 bases remained unmatched. The chain's CDR3 is CASASGGGRSYNEQFF. CDR3 nucleotide sequence: TGTGCCAGTGCTAGCGGGGGGGGACGCTCCTACAATGAGCAGTTCTTC. Using reference TRBV19 and TRBJ2-1 for the parts outside the CDR3, the full variable domain is DGGITQSPKYLFRKEGQNVTLSCEQNLNHDAMYWYRQDPGQGLRLIYYSQIVNDFQKGDIAEGYSVSREKKESFPLTVTSAQKNPTAFYLCASASGGGRSYNEQFFGPGTRLTVL.

The genes are TRBV28 and TRBJ2-1, with D uncertain. The V end was cut by 3 bases, the J end by 3 bases, with 6 bases between. The CDR3 sequence is 13 residues long. Germline V gives CDR1 MDHEN, CDR2 SYDVKM. CDR3 nucleotide sequence: TGTGCCAGCAGTTTCCCTAGCTACAATGAGCAGTTCTTC. It specifies CASSFPSYNEQFF.

This chain connects TRBV5-4 to TRBJ2-6, with D perhaps being TRBD1 or TRBD2 (6 bases each). The germline V gene has CDR1 SGHNT and CDR2 YYREEE (reference sequence). This CDR3 has 15 residues. V was shortened by 2 bases and J by 4 bases, with 10 bases between the two germline ends. This CDR3 is CASSFGGRGANVLTF. The CDR3 region has the DNA TGTGCCAGCAGCTTTGGGGGGCGAGGGGCCAACGTCCTGACTTTC.

Here the CDR3 DNA reads TGTGCCAGCGGAAGCTTGAACACTGAAGCTTTCTTT. This encodes CASGSLNTEAFF. The V gene is TRBV28, the J gene TRBJ1-1; the D is unclear. The CDR3 has 12 residues. Looked up from germline, CDR1 is MDHEN and CDR2 is SYDVKM. Trimming took off 8 bases at V and 0 bases at J, with 7 bases between the two ends.

The chain joins TRBV7-9 to TRBJ1-2; TRBD1 aligns across 10 bases. This CDR3 contains 16 residues. With 3 bases clipped from V and 6 bases from J, the junction kept 10 bases outside the gene matches. Germline V gene sequence: CDR1 SEHNR, CDR2 FQNEAQ (reference sequence). CDR3: CASSFLLGQGIDGYTF. As DNA, the CDR3 is TGTGCCAGCAGCTTCCTGCTGGGACAGGGGATCGATGGCTACACCTTC.

The CDR3 coding sequence is TGTGCCAGCAGTTTCGACAGGGGGGATCAGCCCCAGCATTTT. This sequence encodes CASSFDRGDQPQHF. The chain recombines TRBV28 with TRBJ1-5, with 9 bases fitting TRBD1. V lost 3 bases, J lost 5 bases, and 2 bases stayed unmatched. Germline V gene sequence: CDR1 MDHEN, CDR2 SYDVKM. This CDR3 region has 14 residues.

This chain joins TRBV7-2 and TRBJ2-2, with D perhaps TRBD1 (5 bases). Trimming took 5 bases from V and 6 from J, leaving 13 bases between them. CDR1 is SGHTA, CDR2 FQGNSA, per germline. The CDR3 runs to 14 residues. The CDR3 is CASSQSGSAGELFF. CDR3 sequence (DNA): TGTGCCAGCAGCCAATCAGGGTCGGCCGGGGAGCTGTTTTTT.

This sequence joins TRBV3-1 (or the pseudogene TRBV3-2) and TRBJ2-7; a weak D match, TRBD1 (6 bases). Trimming took 7 bases from V and 1 from J, leaving 14 bases between them. This CDR3 region has 14 residues. Germline assignment: CDR1 LGHDT and CDR2 YNNKEL (reference sequence). CDR3 DNA sequence: TGTGCCAGCACCAGGAAGGGGGTGTCCTACGAGCAGTACTTC. Protein sequence: CASTRKGVSYEQYF.

This clone was observed a single time. The chain carries TRBV13 and TRBJ1-2; D gene uncertain. The CDR3 is 15 amino acids. CDR1 is PRHDT, CDR2 FYEKMQ, per germline (reference sequence). The ends were cut back, 1 base at V and 2 bases at J, with 11 bases in the middle. Written as DNA, the CDR3 is TGTGCCAGCAGCTTAGCTCGGGGATACAACTATGGCTACACCTTC. As protein: CASSLARGYNYGYTF.

This chain joins TRBV4-1 and TRBJ1-2; 7 bases line up with TRBD1. From germline, CDR1 is MGHRA and CDR2 YSYEKL. This CDR3 is 15 amino acids long. V shed 0 bases, J shed 5 bases, and the junction held 6 bases outside the gene matches. CDR3 region: CASSQERGPRYGYTF. The CDR3 DNA is TGCGCCAGCAGCCAAGAAAGGGGGCCGAGGTATGGCTACACCTTC.

This chain joins TRBV12-5 and TRBJ2-1; D may be TRBD1 or TRBD2 (6 bases each). CDR1 is LGHNT, CDR2 FRNRAP, per germline. Deletions cut 0 bases from V and 7 bases from J, with 7 bases between. The CDR3 extends over 13 amino acids. CDR3 region: CASGLVGGNEQFF. CDR3 DNA: TGTGCTAGTGGTTTGGTAGGGGGGAATGAGCAGTTCTTC.

V is TRBV3-1 (or the pseudogene TRBV3-2) and J is TRBJ2-1; 8 bases line up with TRBD2. Germline V gene lookup returns CDR1 LGHDT and CDR2 YNNKEL (reference sequence). V trimming: 4 bases; J trimming: 3 bases; junction bases outside the gene matches: 5. The CDR3 runs 15 residues. The CDR3 nucleotides are TGTGCCAGCAGCCGAACGGGGGGGGGCTACAATGAGCAGTTCTTC. It translates to CASSRTGGGYNEQFF.

V gene TRBV30 combines with J gene TRBJ1-2; 7 bases line up with TRBD1. The junction had 18 bases not matched to a gene; V was cut back by 3 bases and J by 5 bases. CDR3 length equals 17 residues. Germline V lookup: CDR1 GTSNPN, CDR2 SVGIG (reference sequence). CDR3 protein: CAWSRRGTEQGIYGYTF. CDR3 DNA sequence: TGTGCCTGGAGCCGCCGGGGGACCGAACAGGGGATTTATGGCTACACCTTC. Together with reference TRBV30 and TRBJ1-2, the CDR3 gives the full variable domain: SQTIHQWPATLVQPVGSPLSLECTVEGTSNPNLYWYRQAAGRGLQLLFYSVGIGQISSEVPQNLSASRPQDRQFILSSKKLLLSDSGFYLCAWSRRGTEQGIYGYTFGSGTRLTVV.